The 24 T cell receptor beta chains given below trace back to one sample, sequenced in a study of cytotoxic CD8 clonotypes in ibrutinib-treated CLL. Sequencing was performed with immunoSEQ multiplex PCR; in TCRdb, only in-frame clones are kept and a portion is missing. This sample has under 200,000 clones, with approximately 77% found just once. Material: PBMCs, obtained after 12 months of ibrutinib treatment. The receptors derive from a human donor with chronic lymphocytic leukemia.

The CDR3 region is CASARALNTEAFF. The CDR3 region has the DNA TGTGCCAGTGCCCGGGCTTTGAACACTGAAGCTTTCTTT. V gene TRBV19 combines with J gene TRBJ1-1; D remains ambiguous. The CDR3 contains 13 residues. The germline V gene encodes CDR1 LNHDA and CDR2 SQIVND (reference sequence). Deletions cut 8 bases from V and 0 bases from J, with 10 bases between.

The J gene is TRBJ1-4, the V gene TRBV7-9; D not certain. Trimming cost V 1 base and J 3 bases, with 6 bases left between them. The CDR3 length is 14 residues. CDR1 is SEHNR and CDR2 is FQNEAQ in the germline V gene (reference sequence). The CDR3 reads CASSLGESNEKLFF. The CDR3 coding sequence is TGTGCCAGCAGCTTAGGGGAATCTAATGAAAAACTGTTTTTT. The whole variable domain, filled in from reference TRBV7-9 and TRBJ1-4, reads DTGVSQNPRHKITKRGQNVTFRCDPISEHNRLYWYRQTLGQGPEFLTYFQNEAQLEKSRLLSDRFSAERPKGSFSTLEIQRTEQGDSAMYLCASSLGESNEKLFFGSGTQLSVL.

The CDR3 sequence is CASSLGKAVGELFF. As DNA, the CDR3 is TGTGCCAGCAGTTTGGGCAAGGCCGTCGGGGAGCTGTTTTTT. This chain connects TRBV27 to TRBJ2-2; D ambiguous. CDR1 and CDR2 (germline): MNHEY, SMNVEV (reference sequence). V gave up 3 bases and J gave up 7 bases, with 12 bases separating them. The CDR3 consists of 14 residues.

This chain connects TRBV14 to TRBJ2-4; D is unclear. The CDR3 is made up of 14 amino acids. V dropped 0 bases and J dropped 7 bases, with 10 bases sitting between them. Looked up from germline, CDR1 is SGHDN and CDR2 is FVKESK. The CDR3 nucleotides are TGTGCCAGCAGCCAAGATAGGTATTTGAACATTCAGTACTTC. Protein sequence: CASSQDRYLNIQYF.

The rearrangement joins TRBV10-3 to TRBJ2-2, with 7 bases lining up with TRBD2. The germline V gene encodes CDR1 ENHRY and CDR2 SYGVKD. V dropped 8 bases and J dropped 1; count of bases not matched to a gene: 4. The CDR3 length is 14 residues. CDR3 region: CAIASGVNTGELFF. Here the CDR3 DNA reads TGTGCCATCGCCAGCGGGGTGAACACCGGGGAGCTGTTTTTT.

This chain uses TRBV5-6 with TRBJ2-4, with 7 positions matching TRBD1. This CDR3 contains 15 residues. Trimming took 4 bases from V and 4 from J; bases not matched to a gene: 8. Germline loops: CDR1 SGHDT, CDR2 YYEEEE. CDR3 DNA sequence: TGTGCCAGCAGCCTGGGGACAGCGCTAAAAAACATTCAGTACTTC. Protein: CASSLGTALKNIQYF.

This clone was observed a single time. The chain is built from TRBV7-2 and TRBJ2-1, with TRBD2 matching 12 bases. The CDR3 has 16 residues. Germline V gene lookup returns CDR1 SGHTA and CDR2 FQGNSA. V was clipped by 7 bases and J by 2 bases; unmatched bases: 6. CDR3 in amino acids: CASTPSGRGTYNEQFF. The CDR3 region has the DNA TGTGCCAGCACCCCTAGCGGGAGGGGGACCTACAATGAGCAGTTCTTC.

This clone was observed a handful of times. This rearrangement joins TRBV7-2 to TRBJ1-3; D is undetermined. The germline V gene has CDR1 SGHTA and CDR2 FQGNSA. The CDR3 is 15 residues long. The ends were cut back, 1 base at V and 4 bases at J, with 11 bases in the middle. The CDR3 loop reads CASSLVPGPGNTIYF. The CDR3 DNA is TGTGCCAGCAGCTTAGTTCCGGGCCCCGGAAACACCATATATTTT.

J is TRBJ2-7 and V is TRBV28; 8 nucleotides align to TRBD1. The CDR3 contains 13 residues. The germline V gene has CDR1 MDHEN and CDR2 SYDVKM. V shed 6 bases, J shed 3 bases, and the junction held 4 bases outside the gene matches. The CDR3 protein is CASSRQGHYEQYF. CDR3 DNA sequence: TGTGCCAGCAGCCGACAGGGGCACTACGAGCAGTACTTC.

The J gene is TRBJ2-5, the V gene TRBV15; D may correspond to TRBD1 or TRBD2 (5 bases each). CDR3 length: 14 residues. CDR1 is LNHNV and CDR2 is YYDKDF in the germline V gene (reference sequence). Trimming removed 3 bases at V and 1 base at J, with 9 bases between. The DNA of the CDR3 is TGTGCCACCAGCAGGCCCGGGGCCCAAGAGACCCAGTACTTC. Encoded protein: CATSRPGAQETQYF.

Turning to this clone: The same CDR3 is also encoded by other DNA sequences in this sample. The CDR3 loop is CASSDQGNNSPLHF. The CDR3 DNA follows: TGTGCCAGCAGTGATCAGGGAAATAATTCACCCCTCCACTTT. V gene TRBV2 combines with J gene TRBJ1-6; possibly TRBD1 for D (5 bases). The CDR3 is made up of 14 amino acids. The V end lost 3 bases, the J end lost 5 bases, and 8 bases lay between the germline ends. Germline CDR1 SNHLY, CDR2 FYNNEI.

V usage is TRBV21-1 and J usage is TRBJ2-2; the table gives TRBD2 as D, unverified against the DNA. TRBV21-1 is termed a pseudogene. The CDR3 is 16 amino acids. CDR3 DNA: TGTGCCAGCAGCAAAGTAGGAGGGGACTTCACCGGGGAGCTGTTTTTT. It codes for CASSKVGGDFTGELFF.

V and J are TRBV9 and TRBJ1-2; D is unclear. The V end was cut by 3 bases, the J end by 4 bases, with 7 bases between. The CDR3 is 12 residues long. CDR1 SGDLS and CDR2 YYNGEE come from the germline V gene. Here the CDR3 reads CASSGASYGYTF. DNA for the CDR3: TGTGCCAGCAGCGGGGCCTCCTATGGCTACACCTTC.

This sequence joins TRBV6-5 and TRBJ2-7; possibly TRBD2 for D (5 bases). This CDR3 comprises 11 residues. Germline lookup yields CDR1 MNHEY and CDR2 SVGAGI. Trimming stripped 9 bases from V and 2 bases from J, with 8 bases between. CDR3 amino acids: CASAGTYEQYF. CDR3 DNA sequence: TGTGCCAGTGCCGGGACCTACGAGCAGTACTTC.

The chain is built from TRBV9 and TRBJ2-6; maybe TRBD1 (6 bases). Germline V CDR1 and CDR2: SGDLS, YYNGEE. The CDR3 length is 19 residues. Trimming took 4 bases from V and 1 from J, leaving 21 bases between them. The CDR3 loop is CASSPTSRDGTSGANVLTF. The DNA for the CDR3 is TGTGCCAGCAGCCCCACATCGAGGGACGGGACATCTGGGGCCAACGTCCTGACTTTC.

The chain couples TRBV9 to TRBJ2-3; 7 positions agree with TRBD2. The CDR3 spans 15 residues. Germline V lookup: CDR1 SGDLS, CDR2 YYNGEE. Trimming removed 0 bases from V and 5 bases from J; junction bases left unmatched: 6. The CDR3 region has the DNA TGTGCCAGCAGCGTAGTAGGACTAGTCCAAGATACGCAGTATTTT. This translates into CASSVVGLVQDTQYF.

The chain has TRBV27 and TRBJ2-7; 11 positions agree with TRBD2. The germline V gene encodes CDR1 MNHEY and CDR2 SMNVEV (reference sequence). CDR3 length equals 18 residues. Unmatched junction bases numbered 10, after V lost 1 base and J lost 2 bases. CDR3 sequence (DNA): TGTGCCAGCAGTTTATGGGCCCATGGGACTAGCGGTACCTACGAGCAGTACTTC. Translating gives CASSLWAHGTSGTYEQYF.

V is TRBV7-8 and J is TRBJ1-1; D call uncertain. The CDR3 spans 14 residues. The germline CDR1 and CDR2 sequences are SGHVS and FQNEAQ. Trimming took off 3 bases at V and 5 bases at J, with 13 bases between the two ends. Written as DNA, the CDR3 is TGTGCCAGCAGCTTTGGAGGGAGCGTAACTGAAGCTTTCTTT. Its protein is CASSFGGSVTEAFF. The full variable domain, completed using reference TRBV7-8 and TRBJ1-1, is GAGVSQSPRYKVAKRGQDVALRCDPISGHVSLFWYQQALGQGPEFLTYFQNEAQLDKSGLPSDRFFAERPEGSVSTLKIQRTQQEDSAVYLCASSFGGSVTEAFFGQGTRLTVV.

The rearrangement uses TRBV27 and TRBJ2-2; 10 bases are a match to TRBD1. Unmatched junction bases numbered 12, after V lost 6 bases and J lost 5 bases. CDR3 length equals 17 residues. Germline V gives CDR1 MNHEY, CDR2 SMNVEV (reference sequence). The CDR3 DNA follows: TGTGCCAGCAGGAGGGGCGACTGGACAGGGGGGACCGGGGAGCTGTTTTTT. Translating gives CASRRGDWTGGTGELFF.

The chain employs TRBV18 and TRBJ2-1, with unresolved D. Germline CDR1 KGHSH, CDR2 LQKENI. The CDR3 has 16 residues. V lost 4 bases and J 5 bases, leaving 18 bases between the germline ends. CDR3 sequence reads: CASSQILTASDNEQFF. CDR3 in DNA: TGTGCCAGCTCACAGATCCTGACCGCATCGGACAATGAGCAGTTCTTC.

This chain links TRBV21-1 with TRBJ2-7; the table assigns TRBD1, which was not confirmed against the DNA. TRBV21-1 is classified as a pseudogene. This CDR3 has 12 residues. The CDR3 region has the DNA TGTGCCAGCAGCAAAGGGGGGACAGGGGGATTCTTC. The encoded protein is CASSKGGTGGFF.

The V gene is TRBV5-1, the J gene TRBJ2-1; 8 nucleotides line up with TRBD2. The CDR3 length is 13 residues. Germline V gene data show CDR1 as SGHRS and CDR2 as YFSETQ. Unmatched junction bases numbered 7, after V lost 5 bases and J lost 9 bases. The CDR3 region has the DNA TGCGCCAGCAGGGGACTAGAAGCTACTGAGCAGTTCTTC. Its translation is CASRGLEATEQFF.

V and J are TRBV28 and TRBJ2-1, with D perhaps matching TRBD1 (6 bases). V gave up 6 bases and J gave up 1 base, with 19 bases separating them. The CDR3 is 17 residues long. The germline CDR1 and CDR2 sequences are MDHEN and SYDVKM. CDR3 in amino acids: CASSRLDRSKSYNEQFF. In DNA, the CDR3 is TGTGCCAGCAGCCGCCTAGACAGGTCGAAATCCTACAATGAGCAGTTCTTC.

The V and J genes are TRBV11-2 and TRBJ2-1; D gene ambiguous. Trimming took 6 bases from V and 2 from J, leaving 14 bases between them. Germline lookup yields CDR1 SGHAT and CDR2 FQNNGV. This CDR3 has 15 residues. CDR3 nucleotide sequence: TGTGCCAGCAGAAACGGAAGGTTTCCCTACAATGAGCAGTTCTTC. Protein sequence: CASRNGRFPYNEQFF.